The TCR beta chain described here comes from a study of T cells after yellow fever vaccination. The CDR3 totals 13 residues. Trimming cost V 8 bases and J 6 bases, with 14 bases left between them. Germline-derived CDR1 and CDR2 are SGHTA and FQGNSA. In this sample, this clonotype turned up a few times. TCRdb reprocessed the 5' RACE reads with MiXCR, giving one entry per CDR3 protein. The sample holds about 85,000 distinct CDR3 sequences, 13% seen once. J is TRBJ2-1 and V is TRBV7-2, with D perhaps being TRBD1 or TRBD2 (5 bases each). This sequence originates from a man between 18 and 35 years old who received the YFV17D yellow fever vaccine. Sample: CD8+ T cells not binding an NS4B(214-222) dextramer, sorted from PBMCs, taken approximately 22 days after the first yellow fever vaccination. CDR3 bases: TGTGCCAGCGGGACCCACTCTATCAATGAGCAGTTCTTC. This sequence encodes CASGTHSINEQFF. Full variable domain (outside the CDR3, taken from reference TRBV7-2 and TRBJ2-1): GAGVSQSPSNKVTEKGKDVELRCDPISGHTALYWYRQSLGQGLEFLIYFQGNSAPDKSGLPSDRFSAERTGGSVSTLTIQRTQQEDSAVYLCASGTHSINEQFFGPGTRLTVL.